The present T cell receptor (beta chain) was sequenced within a study of control samples from healthy donors and cancer patients. Produced via immunoSEQ multiplex PCR; TCRdb's table is partial and in-frame only. This sample yields roughly 81,000 clones, of which about 79% are seen a single time; about 9.9% belongs to the top ten. This clone was seen a single time. V dropped 2 bases and J dropped 10; count of bases not matched to a gene: 11. CDR3 length: 17 residues. The germline V gene encodes CDR1 SGHRS and CDR2 YFSETQ. The sequencing sample was made of PBMCs. This receptor was obtained from a man aged 55-75 years with head and neck cancer. V gene TRBV5-1 combines with J gene TRBJ2-1, with TRBD2 identical over 14 bases. As DNA, the CDR3 is TGCGCCAGCAGCTTCCGAGGATCGGGACTAGCGGGAGAAGAGCAGTTCTTC. Protein: CASSFRGSGLAGEEQFF.